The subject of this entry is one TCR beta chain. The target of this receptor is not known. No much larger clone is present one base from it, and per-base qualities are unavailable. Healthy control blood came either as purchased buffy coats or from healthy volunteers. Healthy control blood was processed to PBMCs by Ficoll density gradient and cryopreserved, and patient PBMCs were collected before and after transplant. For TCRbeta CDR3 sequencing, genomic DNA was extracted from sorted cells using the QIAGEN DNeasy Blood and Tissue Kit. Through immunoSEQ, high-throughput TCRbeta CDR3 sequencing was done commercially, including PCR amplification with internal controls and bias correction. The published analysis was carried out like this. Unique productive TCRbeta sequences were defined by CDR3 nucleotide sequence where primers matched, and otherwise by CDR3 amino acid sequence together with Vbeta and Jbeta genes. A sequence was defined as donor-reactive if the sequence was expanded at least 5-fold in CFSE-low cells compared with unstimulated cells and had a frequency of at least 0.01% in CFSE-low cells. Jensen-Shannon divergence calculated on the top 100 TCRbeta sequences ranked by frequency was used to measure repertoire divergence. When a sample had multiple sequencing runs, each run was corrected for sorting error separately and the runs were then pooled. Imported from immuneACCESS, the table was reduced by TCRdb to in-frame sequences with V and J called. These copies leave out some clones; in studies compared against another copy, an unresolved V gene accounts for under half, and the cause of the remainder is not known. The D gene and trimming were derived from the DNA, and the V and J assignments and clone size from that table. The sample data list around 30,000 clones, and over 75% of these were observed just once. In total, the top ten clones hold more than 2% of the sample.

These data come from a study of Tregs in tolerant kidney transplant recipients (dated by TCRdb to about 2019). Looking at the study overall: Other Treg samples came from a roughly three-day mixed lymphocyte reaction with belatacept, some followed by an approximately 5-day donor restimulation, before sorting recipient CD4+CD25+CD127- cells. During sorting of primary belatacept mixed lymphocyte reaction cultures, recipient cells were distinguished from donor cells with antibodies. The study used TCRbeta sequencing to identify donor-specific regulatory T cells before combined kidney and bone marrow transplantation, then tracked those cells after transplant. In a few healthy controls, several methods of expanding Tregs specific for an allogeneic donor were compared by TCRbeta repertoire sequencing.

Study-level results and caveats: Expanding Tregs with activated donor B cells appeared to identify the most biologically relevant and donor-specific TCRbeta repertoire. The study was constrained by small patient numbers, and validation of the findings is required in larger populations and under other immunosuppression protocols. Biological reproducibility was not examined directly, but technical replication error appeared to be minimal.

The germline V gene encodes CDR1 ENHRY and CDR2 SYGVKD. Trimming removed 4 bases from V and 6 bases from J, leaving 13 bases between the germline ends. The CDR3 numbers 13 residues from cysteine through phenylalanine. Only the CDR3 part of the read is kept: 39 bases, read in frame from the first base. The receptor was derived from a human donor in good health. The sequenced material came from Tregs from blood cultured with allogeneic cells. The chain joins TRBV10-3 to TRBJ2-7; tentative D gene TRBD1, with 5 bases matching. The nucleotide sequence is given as TGTGCCATCAGTGGGCCAGGGTTGCCCGAGCAGTACTTC. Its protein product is CAISGPGLPEQYF.